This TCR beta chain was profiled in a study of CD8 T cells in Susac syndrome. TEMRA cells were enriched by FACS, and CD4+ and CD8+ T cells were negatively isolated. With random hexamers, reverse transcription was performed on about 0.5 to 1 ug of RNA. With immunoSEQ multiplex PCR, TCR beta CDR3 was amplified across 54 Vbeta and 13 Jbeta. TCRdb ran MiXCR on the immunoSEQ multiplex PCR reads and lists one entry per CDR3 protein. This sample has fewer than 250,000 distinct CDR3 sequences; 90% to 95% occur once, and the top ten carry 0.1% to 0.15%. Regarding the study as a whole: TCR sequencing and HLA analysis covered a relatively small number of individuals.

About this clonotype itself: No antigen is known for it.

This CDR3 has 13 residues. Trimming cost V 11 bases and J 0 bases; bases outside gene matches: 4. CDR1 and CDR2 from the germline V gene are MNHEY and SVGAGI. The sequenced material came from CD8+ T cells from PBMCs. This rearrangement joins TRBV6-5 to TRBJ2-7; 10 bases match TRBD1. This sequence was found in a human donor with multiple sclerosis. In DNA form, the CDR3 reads TGTGCCGCAGGGGACAGGGGCTCCTACGAGCAGTACTTC. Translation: CAAGDRGSYEQYF.